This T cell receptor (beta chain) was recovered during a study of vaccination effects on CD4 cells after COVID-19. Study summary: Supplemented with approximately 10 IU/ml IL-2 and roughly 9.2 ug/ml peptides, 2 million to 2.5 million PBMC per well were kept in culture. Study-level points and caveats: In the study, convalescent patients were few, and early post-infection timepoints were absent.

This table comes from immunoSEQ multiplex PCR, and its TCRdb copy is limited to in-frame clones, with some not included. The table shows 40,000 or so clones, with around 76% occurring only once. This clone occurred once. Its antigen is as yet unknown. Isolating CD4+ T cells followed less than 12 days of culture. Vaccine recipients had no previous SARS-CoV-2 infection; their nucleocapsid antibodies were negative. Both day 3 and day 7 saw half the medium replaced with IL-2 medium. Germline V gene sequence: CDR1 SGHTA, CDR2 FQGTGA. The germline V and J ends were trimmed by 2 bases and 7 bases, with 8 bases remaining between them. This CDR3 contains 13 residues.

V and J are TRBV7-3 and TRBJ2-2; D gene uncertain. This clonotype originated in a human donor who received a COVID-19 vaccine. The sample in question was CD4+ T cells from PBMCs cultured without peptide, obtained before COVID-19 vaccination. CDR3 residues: CASSLALYGELFF. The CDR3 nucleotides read TGTGCCAGCAGCTTAGCCCTTTACGGGGAGCTGTTTTTT.